Given below is one T cell receptor (beta chain) in context. What it binds is unknown. This record comes from a study of a mutant IDH1 vaccine in newly diagnosed glioma. Clones were sequenced by immunoSEQ multiplex PCR, and TCRdb holds only the in-frame ones, with some missing. The table records about 56,000 clones, around 90% of them present only once. Regarding time point: week 5, during vaccination. Vaccine doses each comprised 300 ug of mutant IDH1 20-mer peptide, with topical imiquimod. The CDR3 runs 15 residues. The germline gives CDR1 SGHRS, CDR2 YFSETQ. Trimming took 0 bases from V and 7 from J, leaving 13 bases between them.

The sequencing used PBMCs, collected from a glioma patient whose treatment included an IDH1 peptide vaccine. This receptor was identified in a woman in her thirties or forties with glioma. The gene calls are TRBV5-1 and TRBJ1-4; D gene ambiguous. The CDR3 reads CASSLVGPQSEKLFF. The CDR3 nucleotides read TGCGCCAGCAGCTTGGTTGGTCCCCAGTCTGAAAAACTGTTTTTT.